These T cell receptor beta chains were read from a single sample in a study of shared clonotypes between healthy human individuals. Assay: immunoSEQ multiplex PCR; the TCRdb copy retains only in-frame clones and omits some. The sample lists around 2,000,000 clones, about 95% occurring once. The specimen sequenced was naive CD8+ T cells sorted from blood. The receptor set was obtained from a man aged 18 to 30 in good health. Each CDR3 is given with its conserved first and last residue.

J	V	CDR3
TRBJ1-1	TRBV2	CASSAGGPEAFF
TRBJ1-2	TRBV7-9	CASTPNAVNYGYTF
TRBJ1-1	TRBV6-5	CASRYFSAMNTEAFF
TRBJ1-2	TRBV13	CASSLERDLGYTF
TRBJ2-7	TRBV7-9	CASSLRQAPYEQYF
TRBJ2-7	TRBV4-3	CASSQRSGGKFVEQYF
TRBJ1-6	TRBV4-1	CASRDIDNSPLHF
TRBJ1-5	TRBV30	CAWSVGRFGPQHF
TRBJ2-1	TRBV6-1	CASSEDRGSYNEQFF
TRBJ1-1	TRBV5-6	CASNTLHPREGDTEAFF
TRBJ2-2	TRBV7-6	CASSLETTGELFF
TRBJ2-1	TRBV27	CASSLTSGGFYNEQFF
TRBJ1-4	TRBV27	CASRNTGEVNEKLFF
TRBJ2-7	TRBV5-1	CASSPDGWGTYEQYF
TRBJ1-1	TRBV13	CASSRGTNTEAFF
TRBJ1-5	TRBV5-1	CASSSVQGLGNQPQHF
TRBJ2-3	TRBV29-1	CSVELAGFTDTQYF
TRBJ2-7	TRBV7-9	CASSLPQNVHEQYF
TRBJ1-2	TRBV7-9	CASSRTSNYGYTF
TRBJ1-3	TRBV4-1	CASSRGRNSGNTIYF
TRBJ1-2	TRBV2	CASSVGQGFDGYTF
TRBJ1-2	TRBV4-3	CASSQESIPNYGYTF
TRBJ2-3	TRBV5-1	CASSLAGGTDTQYF
TRBJ2-1	TRBV7-9	CASSASSGRAGNEQFF
TRBJ2-5	TRBV4-1	CASSQITPRGQETQYF
TRBJ1-2	TRBV5-4	CASRTTGQGNYGYTF
TRBJ1-2	TRBV19	CASSIKMETYYGYTF
TRBJ1-5	TRBV6-6	CASSEDSLNQPQHF
TRBJ2-5	TRBV11-2	CASSSIPRDTQETQYF
TRBJ2-1	TRBV7-8	CASSLGDGGGYNEQFF
TRBJ1-1	TRBV11-2	CASSFEGANTEAFF
TRBJ1-2	TRBV6-5	CASSYSSGTYDGYTF
TRBJ2-7	TRBV4-1	CASSQLSGGPYEQYF
TRBJ2-7	TRBV5-5	CASSGAAYEQYF
TRBJ2-1	TRBV19	CASNSGAYNEQFF
TRBJ2-7	TRBV9	CASSVDEREQYF
TRBJ1-2	TRBV10-1	CASSAGTTGWDGYTF
TRBJ1-2	TRBV15	CATSRDRGGDPLFGYTF
TRBJ2-7	TRBV13	CASSSPGTGFEEQYF
TRBJ2-7	TRBV14	CASSSQGYYEQYF
TRBJ2-5	TRBV2	CASSKLAGELETQYF
TRBJ2-3	TRBV4-3	CASSPSTRGTQYF